The sequence of this T cell receptor beta chain was determined in a study of shared clonotypes between healthy human individuals. The CDR3 runs to 17 residues. From germline, CDR1 is SNHLY and CDR2 FYNNEI. The V end was cut by 3 bases, the J end by 0 bases, with 18 bases between. Data came from immunoSEQ multiplex PCR; TCRdb stores just in-frame clones and leaves some out. The sample lists about half a million clones, around four fifths occurring once. The count of this clone is one. This chain uses TRBV2 with TRBJ2-7, with TRBD2 as a possible D gene (6 bases). This TCR was sampled from a woman aged 35 to 49 in good health. Some clones in this sample may be carry-over from other donors' samples. Sequenced: PBMCs. This chain's CDR3 is CASSDLVSGGSSYEQYF. The CDR3, as DNA: TGTGCCAGCAGTGACCTAGTTAGCGGAGGGAGCTCCTACGAGCAGTACTTC.